This T cell receptor (beta chain) was retrieved from a study of cytotoxic CD8 clonotypes in ibrutinib-treated CLL. The TCR beta libraries used 1.5 to 2 micrograms of genomic DNA that came from cryopreserved PBMCs. V lost 5 bases to trimming and J lost 4 bases, with 11 bases between them. There are 13 residues in the CDR3. CDR1 is MDHEN, CDR2 SYDVKM, per germline. Assay: immunoSEQ multiplex PCR; the TCRdb copy retains only in-frame clones and omits some. The table records about 120,000 clones, 70% to 90% of them present only once. Notes on the study in general: Elevated clonality accompanied ibrutinib response, with a return toward baseline values at progression. Against age-matched healthy donors, baseline clonality ran higher and tracked circulating CD8+ T-cell counts.

Of note for this clone: Its antigen is unidentified.

This receptor was identified in a human donor with chronic lymphocytic leukemia. The chain links TRBV28 to TRBJ1-2; D unclear. Here the sequenced sample was PBMCs, taken after 24 months of ibrutinib treatment. CDR3 bases: TGTGCCAGCAGTAGCAGGCAGCCCTATGGCTACACCTTC. Its protein product is CASSSRQPYGYTF.